The sequence of this TCR beta chain was determined in a study of cytomegalovirus exposure and HLA in healthy donors. Study details: Across more than 350 genotyped donors, more than 75% landed in the Caucasian-associated ancestry cluster. The study's findings and limits: In an earlier analysis, productive rearrangement rates for most beta V segments clustered near 87% or 30%. In a later analysis, specific HLA alleles were associated with 15,000 to 20,000 TCR beta sequences at a 0.05 false discovery rate.

A note on this clone: Its antigen is unidentified.

PCR primers comprised 60 Vbeta and 13 Jbeta primers. In the authors' methods: As a later analysis found, there were 70 million to 90 million unique TCR beta chains, of which roughly 11 million were shared. TCRdb keeps only in-frame clones here, not all; method: immunoSEQ multiplex PCR. That table supplies the V and J calls and clone size; D and trimming were determined from the DNA. The sample carries 180,000 or so clones, roughly three quarters recorded once. Per germline, CDR1 MDHEN and CDR2 SYDVKM. The CDR3 runs 15 residues. The V gene lost 4 bases and the J gene lost 2 bases, with 12 bases spanning the gap.

The source material was PBMCs. The TCR comes from a woman in her 50s in good health and CMV-seronegative. The V and J genes are TRBV28 and TRBJ2-1, with a tentative D call TRBD1 (5 bases). Here the CDR3 DNA reads TGTGCCAGCAGTTCCGCAGGGTTAGCCTACAATGAGCAGTTCTTC. This translates into CASSSAGLAYNEQFF.